The TCR beta chain described here comes from a study of CD8 T cells in ankylosing spondylitis. Overall study results and limits: Matched ankylosing spondylitis synovial fluid reportedly contained a significantly enriched population of disease-linked clones. For ankylosing spondylitis blood, a TCR beta motif of under 10 highly homologous variants appeared characteristic.

The authors made TCR beta libraries by quantitative 5'-RACE with molecular barcodes. A single record per CDR3 protein comes from TCRdb applying MiXCR to the 5' RACE reads. Of approximately 150,000 distinct CDR3 sequences in the sample, approximately 44% were seen once. Trimming took off 1 base at V and 3 bases at J, with 7 bases between the two ends. The CDR3 contains 14 residues. Germline CDR1 and CDR2: LGHNA and YSLEER. This clonotype was observed a handful of times. What it binds is unknown. This TCR came from a male donor with ankylosing spondylitis. Sequencing was done on a sample of synovial fluid, either unsorted or a sorted T cell fraction (not recorded which). This chain connects TRBV4-3 to TRBJ1-5; D call uncertain. The CDR3 spells CASSQAVLNQPQHF. DNA of the CDR3: TGCGCCAGCAGCCAAGCCGTGCTCAATCAGCCCCAGCATTTT.